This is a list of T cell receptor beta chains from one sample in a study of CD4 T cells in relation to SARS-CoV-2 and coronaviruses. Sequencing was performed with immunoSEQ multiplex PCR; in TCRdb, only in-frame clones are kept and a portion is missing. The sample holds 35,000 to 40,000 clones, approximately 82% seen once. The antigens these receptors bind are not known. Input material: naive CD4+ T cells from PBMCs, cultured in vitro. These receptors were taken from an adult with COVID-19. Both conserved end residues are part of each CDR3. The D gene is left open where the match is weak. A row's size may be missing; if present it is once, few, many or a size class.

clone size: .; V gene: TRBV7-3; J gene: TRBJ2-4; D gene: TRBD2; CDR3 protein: CASSSGSSGSIQYF; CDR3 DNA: TGTGCCAGCAGCTCCGGATCTAGCGGGAGTATTCAGTACTTC
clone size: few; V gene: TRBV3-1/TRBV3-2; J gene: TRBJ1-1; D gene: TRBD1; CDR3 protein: CASSPRGWYGTEAFF; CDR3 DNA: TGTGCCAGCAGCCCCAGGGGGTGGTATGGCACTGAAGCTTTCTTT
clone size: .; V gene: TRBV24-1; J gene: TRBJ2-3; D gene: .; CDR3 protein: CATSDATVTWSTQYF; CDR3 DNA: TGTGCCACCAGTGATGCCACAGTTACCTGGAGTACGCAGTATTTT
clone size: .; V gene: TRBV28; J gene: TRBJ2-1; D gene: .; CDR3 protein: CASKPLASVYGEQFF; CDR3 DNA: TGTGCCAGCAAACCCCTAGCCAGCGTTTATGGTGAGCAGTTCTTC
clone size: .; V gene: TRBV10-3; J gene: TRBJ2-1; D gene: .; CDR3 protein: CAISESTDEQFF; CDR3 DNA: TGTGCCATCAGTGAGTCGACGGATGAGCAGTTCTTC
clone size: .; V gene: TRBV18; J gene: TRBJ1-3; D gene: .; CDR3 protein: CASSPPGTGYRSGNTIYF; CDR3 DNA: TGTGCCAGCTCACCACCGGGCACAGGGTACCGCTCTGGAAACACCATATATTTT
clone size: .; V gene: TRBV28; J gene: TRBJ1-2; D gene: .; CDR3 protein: CASSFTGPNYGYTF; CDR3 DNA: TGTGCCAGCAGTTTCACAGGGCCTAACTATGGCTACACCTTC
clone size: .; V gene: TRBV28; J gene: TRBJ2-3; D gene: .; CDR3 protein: CASSHRGLRGGQGVAVTQYF; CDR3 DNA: TGTGCCAGCAGTCACCGGGGTCTACGAGGGGGGCAGGGGGTGGCAGTTACGCAGTATTTT
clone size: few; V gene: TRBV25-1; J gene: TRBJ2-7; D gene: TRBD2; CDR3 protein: CASGSTSGSIDEQYF; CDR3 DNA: TGTGCCAGCGGCTCCACTAGCGGGAGTATCGACGAGCAGTACTTC
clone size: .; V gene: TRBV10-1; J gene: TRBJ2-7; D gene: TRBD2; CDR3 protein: CASTEGLAGPYEQYF; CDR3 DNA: TGCGCCAGCACGGAGGGACTAGCGGGACCCTACGAGCAGTACTTC
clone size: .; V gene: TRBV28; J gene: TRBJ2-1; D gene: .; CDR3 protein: CASTTRSLGVNEQFF; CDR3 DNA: TGTGCCAGCACAACCCGGAGCCTAGGGGTCAATGAGCAGTTCTTC
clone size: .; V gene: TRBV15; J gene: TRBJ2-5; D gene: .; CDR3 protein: CATSRDSGTDEGLETQYF; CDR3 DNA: TGTGCCACCAGCAGAGATTCGGGAACAGACGAGGGTTTGGAGACCCAGTACTTC
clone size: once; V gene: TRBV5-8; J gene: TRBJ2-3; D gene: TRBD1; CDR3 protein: CASSLGPTGGTDTQYF; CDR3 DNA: TGTGCCAGCAGCTTGGGCCCGACAGGGGGCACAGATACGCAGTATTTT
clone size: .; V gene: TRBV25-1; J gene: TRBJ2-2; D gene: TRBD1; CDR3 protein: CASSESGRGQDRELFF; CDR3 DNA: TGTGCCAGCAGTGAATCAGGCAGGGGGCAAGACCGGGAGCTGTTTTTT
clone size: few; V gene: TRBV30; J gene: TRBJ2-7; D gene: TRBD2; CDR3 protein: CAWSSGPGTSGREQYF; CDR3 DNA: TGTGCCTGGAGCTCTGGTCCCGGGACTAGCGGGAGAGAGCAGTACTTC
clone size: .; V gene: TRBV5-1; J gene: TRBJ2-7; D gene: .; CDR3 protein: CASSLASSYEQYF; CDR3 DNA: TGCGCCAGCAGCTTGGCTTCCTCCTACGAGCAGTACTTC
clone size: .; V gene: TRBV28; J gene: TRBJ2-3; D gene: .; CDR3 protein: CASSLEGSTDTQYF; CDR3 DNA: TGTGCCAGCAGTTTAGAGGGGTCCACAGATACGCAGTATTTT
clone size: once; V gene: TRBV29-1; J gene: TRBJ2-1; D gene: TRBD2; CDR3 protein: CSVGGTSAKVDYNEQFF; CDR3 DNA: TGCAGCGTCGGCGGGACTAGCGCAAAAGTGGATTACAATGAGCAGTTCTTC
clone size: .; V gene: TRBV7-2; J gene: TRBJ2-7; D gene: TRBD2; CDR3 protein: CASSPSGTSVYEQYF; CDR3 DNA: TGTGCCAGCAGCCCTTCGGGGACTAGCGTCTACGAGCAGTACTTC
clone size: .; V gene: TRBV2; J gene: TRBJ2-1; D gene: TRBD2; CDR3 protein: CASSERGYSHEQFF; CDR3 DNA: TGTGCCAGCAGTGAGCGGGGGTACAGCCATGAGCAGTTCTTC
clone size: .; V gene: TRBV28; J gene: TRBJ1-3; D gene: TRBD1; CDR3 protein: CASSTWTGAGNTIYF; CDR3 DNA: TGTGCCAGCAGTACGTGGACAGGGGCTGGAAACACCATATATTTT
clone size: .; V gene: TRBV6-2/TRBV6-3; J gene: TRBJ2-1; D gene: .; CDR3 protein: CASSYGAGTYNEQFF; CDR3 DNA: TGTGCCAGCAGTTACGGGGCAGGGACCTACAATGAGCAGTTCTTC
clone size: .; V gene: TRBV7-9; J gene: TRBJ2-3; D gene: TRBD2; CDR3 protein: CASSSKREGSTDTQYF; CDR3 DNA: TGTGCCAGCAGCTCCAAGCGGGAGGGCAGCACAGATACGCAGTATTTT